This TCR beta chain was identified in a study of T cell responses to AZD1222 COVID-19 vaccine. V lost 3 bases and J 8 bases, leaving 13 bases between the germline ends. This CDR3 has 12 amino acids. Germline lookup yields CDR1 SQVTM and CDR2 ANQGSEA. Produced via immunoSEQ multiplex PCR; TCRdb's table is partial and in-frame only. The sample contains about 59,000 clones, 84% of which appear only once. The input for sequencing was peripheral blood, taken on day 0 of AZD1222 vaccination. The sequence was obtained from an adult in good health. The chain has TRBV29-1 and TRBJ1-2; D is undetermined. The CDR3 DNA reads TGCAGCGTTGAGGGAAGGGCGCCCGGCTACACCTTC. Its protein product is CSVEGRAPGYTF.